This T cell receptor (beta chain) was sequenced during a study of OX40 agonist ivuxolimab in advanced cancers. Study-wide context: A diagnosis of hepatocellular carcinoma, melanoma, renal cell or head and neck cancer was present in dose-escalation patients. Partial responses were recorded for three patients, including one with hepatocellular carcinoma and two with cutaneous melanoma.

In germline, CDR1 is LGHNA, CDR2 YSLEER. This CDR3 region has 12 residues. The V and J ends lost 5 bases and 7 bases respectively, with 8 bases between them. Patients with a history of autoimmune disease or on systemic immunosuppression were excluded. TCRdb keeps only in-frame clones here, not all; method: immunoSEQ multiplex PCR. The data hold about 13,000 clones, with approximately 61% observed a single time. The sequencing used CD4+ or CD8+ T cells sorted from blood, collected in a trial of the OX40 agonist ivuxolimab. This rearrangement joins TRBV4-3 to TRBJ2-2, with a possible D match to TRBD2 (6 bases). The origin of this receptor is an adult with an advanced solid tumor such as melanoma, head and neck, liver or kidney cancer. The CDR3 loop is CASSGGNGELFF. CDR3 DNA sequence: TGCGCCAGCAGCGGGGGGAACGGGGAGCTGTTTTTT.